This entry describes one TCR beta chain. Its target is unknown. The sample belongs to a study of cytotoxic CD8 clonotypes in ibrutinib-treated CLL. General study results and limits: The study found baseline clonality above age-matched healthy donors, tracking circulating CD8+ T-cell counts.

Germline values: CDR1 MNHEY, CDR2 SVGAGI. V dropped 6 bases and J dropped 1; count of bases not matched to a gene: 5. The CDR3 runs 15 residues. Data came from immunoSEQ multiplex PCR; TCRdb stores just in-frame clones and leaves some out. The table has roughly 200,000 clones, about two thirds seen once; the top ten hold over 10%. The rearrangement joins TRBV6-5 to TRBJ2-1; 8 nucleotides line up with TRBD2. The sample consisted of PBMCs, taken after 24 months of ibrutinib treatment. This TCR was recovered from a human donor with chronic lymphocytic leukemia. CDR3 DNA sequence: TGTGCCAGCAGACCGGGAGGGGTATCCTACAATGAGCAGTTCTTC. Amino acids: CASRPGGVSYNEQFF.